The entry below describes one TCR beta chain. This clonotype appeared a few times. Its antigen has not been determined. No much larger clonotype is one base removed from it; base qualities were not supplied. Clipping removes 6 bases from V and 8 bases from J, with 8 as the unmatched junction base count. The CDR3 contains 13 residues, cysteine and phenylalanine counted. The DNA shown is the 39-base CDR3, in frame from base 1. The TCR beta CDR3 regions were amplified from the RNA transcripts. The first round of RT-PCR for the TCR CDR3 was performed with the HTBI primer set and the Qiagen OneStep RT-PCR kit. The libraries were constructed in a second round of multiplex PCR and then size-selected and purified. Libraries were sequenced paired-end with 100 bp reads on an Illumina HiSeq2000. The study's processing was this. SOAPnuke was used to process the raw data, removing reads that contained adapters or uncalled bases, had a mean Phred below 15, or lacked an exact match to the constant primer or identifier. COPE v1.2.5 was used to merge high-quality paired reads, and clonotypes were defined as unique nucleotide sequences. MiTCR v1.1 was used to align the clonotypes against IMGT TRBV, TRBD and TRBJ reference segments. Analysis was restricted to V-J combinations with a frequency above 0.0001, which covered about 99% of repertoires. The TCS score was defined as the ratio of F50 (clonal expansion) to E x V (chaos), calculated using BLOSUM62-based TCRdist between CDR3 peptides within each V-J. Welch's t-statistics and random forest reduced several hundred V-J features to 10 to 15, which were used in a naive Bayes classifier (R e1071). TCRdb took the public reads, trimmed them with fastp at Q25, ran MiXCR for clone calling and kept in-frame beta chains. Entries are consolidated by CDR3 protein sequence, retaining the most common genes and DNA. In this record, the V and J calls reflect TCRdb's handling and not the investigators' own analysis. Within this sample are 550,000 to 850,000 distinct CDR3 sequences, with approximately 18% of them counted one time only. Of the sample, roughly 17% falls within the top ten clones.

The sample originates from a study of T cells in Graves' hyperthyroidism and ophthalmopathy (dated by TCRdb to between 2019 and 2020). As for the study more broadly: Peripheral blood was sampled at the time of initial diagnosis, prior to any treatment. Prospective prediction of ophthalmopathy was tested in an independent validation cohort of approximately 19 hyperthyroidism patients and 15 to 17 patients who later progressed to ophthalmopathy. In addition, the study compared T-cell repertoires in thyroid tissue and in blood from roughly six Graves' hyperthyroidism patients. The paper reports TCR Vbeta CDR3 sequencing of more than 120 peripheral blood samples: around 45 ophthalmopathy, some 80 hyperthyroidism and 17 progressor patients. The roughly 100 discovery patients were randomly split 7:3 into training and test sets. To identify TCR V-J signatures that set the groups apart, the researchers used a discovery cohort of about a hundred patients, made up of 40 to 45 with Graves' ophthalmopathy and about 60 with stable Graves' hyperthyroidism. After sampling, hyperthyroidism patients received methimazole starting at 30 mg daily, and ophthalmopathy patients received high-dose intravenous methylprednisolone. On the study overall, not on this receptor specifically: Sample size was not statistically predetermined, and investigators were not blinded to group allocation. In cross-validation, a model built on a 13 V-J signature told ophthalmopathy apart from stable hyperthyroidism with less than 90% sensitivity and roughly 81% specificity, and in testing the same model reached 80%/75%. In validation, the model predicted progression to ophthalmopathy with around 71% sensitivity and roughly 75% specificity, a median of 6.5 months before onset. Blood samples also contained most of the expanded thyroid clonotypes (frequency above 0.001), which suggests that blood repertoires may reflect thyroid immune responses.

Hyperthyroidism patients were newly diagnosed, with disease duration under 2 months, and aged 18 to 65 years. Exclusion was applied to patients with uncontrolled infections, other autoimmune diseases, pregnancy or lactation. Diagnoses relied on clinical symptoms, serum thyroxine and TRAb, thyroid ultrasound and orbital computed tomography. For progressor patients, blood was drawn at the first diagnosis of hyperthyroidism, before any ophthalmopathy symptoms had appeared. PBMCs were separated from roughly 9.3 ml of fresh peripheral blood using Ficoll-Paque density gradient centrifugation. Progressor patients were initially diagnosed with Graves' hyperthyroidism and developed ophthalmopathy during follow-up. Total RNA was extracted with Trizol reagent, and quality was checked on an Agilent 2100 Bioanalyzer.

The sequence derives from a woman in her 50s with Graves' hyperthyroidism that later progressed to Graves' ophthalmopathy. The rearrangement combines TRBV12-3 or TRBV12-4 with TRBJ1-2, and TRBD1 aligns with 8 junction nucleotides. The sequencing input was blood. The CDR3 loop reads CASRPTGAWGYTF. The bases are TGTGCCAGCAGGCCGACAGGGGCTTGGGGCTACACCTTC.